A single sample is the source of the 15 T cell receptor beta chains below, sequenced in a study of blood T cells in healthy people across ages. Then a second PCR, running about 7 to 11 cycles, was carried out with a sample-barcoded 5' primer and a J-beta primer mix. In TCRdb, the 5' RACE reads were re-called with MiXCR into one record per CDR3 protein. This repertoire shows about 1 million distinct CDR3 sequences, under 55% found once; its top ten account for approximately 20%. Sequenced material: blood. The receptors were gathered from a woman aged 55-69 years in good health.

The CDR3 region has the DNA TGCAGTGCGACCCCGGACAGCGGACTAGCGGGAGGGCCGCACGAGCAGTACTTC. It codes for CSATPDSGLAGGPHEQYF. The V and J genes are TRBV20-1 and TRBJ2-7; 15 nucleotides line up with TRBD2. The CDR3 runs to 18 residues. J lost 5 bases, V lost 6 bases, and 17 bases had no gene match. The germline V gene encodes CDR1 DFQATT and CDR2 SNEGSKA (reference sequence).

CDR3 amino acids: CASSSSEGVAKNIQYF. CDR3 bases: TGTGCCAGCAGTTCATCAGAAGGTGTAGCCAAAAACATTCAGTACTTC. The chain is built from TRBV27 and TRBJ2-4; D unclear. Per the germline V gene, CDR1 is MNHEY and CDR2 is SMNVEV (reference sequence). The V and J ends lost 4 bases and 0 bases respectively, with 13 bases between them. The CDR3 has 16 amino acids.

V usage is TRBV5-1 and J usage is TRBJ2-7, with a possible D match to TRBD1 (5 bases). This CDR3 contains 13 residues. Between the trimmed V and J ends, which lost 3 bases and 0 bases, there was a span of 7 bases. The germline V gene has CDR1 SGHRS and CDR2 YFSETQ. This CDR3 is CASSSDNSYEQYF. CDR3 DNA sequence: TGCGCCAGCAGCTCGGACAACTCCTACGAGCAGTACTTC.

The rearrangement uses TRBV24-1 and TRBJ2-5; D may correspond to TRBD1 or TRBD2 (6 bases each). Trimming removed 4 bases from V and 5 bases from J, with 13 bases in between. In germline, CDR1 is KGHDR, CDR2 SFDVKD. The CDR3 consists of 14 residues. For the CDR3, the DNA is TGTGCCACCAGTGAAGCAGGGGCGGGGGAGACCCAGTACTTC. Its protein is CATSEAGAGETQYF.

This clonotype was counted a few times. The CDR3 bases are TGTGCCAGCAGTTACACAAGAGGGGTGGCTTCACCCTACGAGCAGTACTTC. Its translation is CASSYTRGVASPYEQYF. This sequence joins TRBV6-5 and TRBJ2-7; D may correspond to TRBD1 or TRBD2 (5 bases each). This CDR3 comprises 17 residues. Trimming pared 2 bases from V and 2 bases from J, leaving 19 bases between. Germline V gene sequence: CDR1 MNHEY, CDR2 SVGAGI.

This rearrangement joins TRBV7-3 to TRBJ2-3; D gene ambiguous. V lost 2 bases and J lost 1, with 16 bases in between. The CDR3 consists of 17 residues. Germline V gene lookup returns CDR1 SGHTA and CDR2 FQGTGA. The CDR3 DNA sequence: TGTGCCAGCAGCTTACGCGGCGGATCCGGAGGCACAGATACGCAGTATTTT. Translated, it gives CASSLRGGSGGTDTQYF.

In regard to this clonotype: One end of the junction does not line up with germline, which may come from a read error. The chain combines TRBV12-3 or TRBV12-4 with TRBJ2-3; D gene unclear. The CDR3 has 12 residues. The DNA for the CDR3 is TGTGCCGGCAGTCCCATGGGAGATACGCAGTATTTT. It encodes CAGSPMGDTQYF.

V usage is TRBV30 and J usage is TRBJ2-7; a weak D match, TRBD2 (6 bases). The CDR3 length is 15 residues. CDR1 is GTSNPN and CDR2 is SVGIG in the germline V gene (reference sequence). Trimming cost V 1 base and J 3 bases, with 16 bases left between them. CDR3 coding DNA: TGTGCCTGGAGTGCTGGCGGGGTAGGCGGCTACGAGCAGTACTTC. Its protein is CAWSAGGVGGYEQYF.

The chain links TRBV12-3 or TRBV12-4 to TRBJ1-2; D is possibly TRBD1 (6 bases). The CDR3 spans 13 residues. Trimming took off 1 base at V and 12 bases at J, with 15 bases between the two ends. CDR3 in amino acids: CASSLGGASSNTF. Here the CDR3 DNA reads TGTGCCAGCAGTTTAGGGGGGGCCTCTTCCAACACCTTC.

The CDR3: CASSQGGRIHGYTF. In DNA form, the CDR3 reads TGTGCCAGCAGCCAAGGGGGGCGGATTCATGGCTACACCTTC. V usage is TRBV3-1 and J usage is TRBJ1-2; perhaps TRBD1 as D (6 bases). The germline gives CDR1 LGHDT, CDR2 YNNKEL (reference sequence). The CDR3 consists of 14 residues. Trimming took off 1 base at V and 6 bases at J, with 12 bases between the two ends.

The CDR3 loop is CSVGSTGISEAFF. The CDR3 nucleotides read TGCAGCGTTGGCTCGACAGGGATCTCAGAAGCTTTCTTT. The chain carries TRBV29-1 and TRBJ1-1, with 7 bases matching TRBD1. The germline V gene has CDR1 SQVTM and CDR2 ANQGSEA. V was pared by 4 bases and J by 8 bases, with 10 bases of the junction left unmatched. CDR3 size: 13 residues.

This sequence joins TRBV20-1 and TRBJ2-2; D is undetermined. Germline V lookup: CDR1 DFQATT, CDR2 SNEGSKA (reference sequence). The CDR3 spans 11 residues. V was pared by 3 bases and J by 5 bases, with 4 bases between. CDR3 protein: CSARRTGELFF. The CDR3 DNA is TGCAGTGCTAGGAGGACCGGGGAGCTGTTTTTT.

The chain combines TRBV18 with TRBJ1-2; 9 bases line up with TRBD1. Losses at the gene ends were 5 bases for V and 0 bases for J; bases not matched to a gene: 4. This CDR3 is built from 15 residues. CDR1 is KGHSH and CDR2 is LQKENI in the germline V gene. CDR3 sequence (DNA): TGTGCCAGCTCAACCGGGACAGGGTCTAACTATGGCTACACCTTC. Residues: CASSTGTGSNYGYTF.

The chain is built from TRBV14 and TRBJ1-2; D is unresolved. Germline loops: CDR1 SGHDN, CDR2 FVKESK. The CDR3 runs to 12 residues. V was shortened by 4 bases and J by 6 bases, with 9 bases between the two germline ends. The CDR3 DNA follows: TGTGCCAGCAGCCCCTGGACGGATGGCTACACCTTC. This encodes CASSPWTDGYTF.

This clonotype was counted a few times. This rearrangement joins TRBV6-6 to TRBJ1-1; 7 nucleotides align to TRBD1. The CDR3 runs 14 residues. V lost 0 bases, J lost 10 bases, and 8 bases stayed unmatched. The V gene's germline CDR1 is MNHNY and CDR2 SVGAGI (reference sequence). Here the CDR3 DNA reads TGTGCCAGCAGTTACTCGGGAGGGGGCTTAGGAGCTTTCTTT. Its translation is CASSYSGGGLGAFF.